The 17 T cell receptor beta chains reported below all come from one sample, sequenced in a study of blood T cell repertoires in COVID-19. Sequenced by immunoSEQ multiplex PCR; TCRdb stores in-frame clones only, minus some. The table lists tens of thousands of clones, 80% of them singletons. Input material: peripheral blood. These receptors originate from a man in his sixties with acute or convalescent COVID-19.

The CDR3 coding sequence is TGTGCCAGCAGTGAAGCCAGGATTTTCTACAATGAGCAGTTCTTC. It specifies CASSEARIFYNEQFF. The chain employs TRBV6-1 and TRBJ2-1; D not certain. This CDR3 has 15 amino acids. Between the trimmed V and J ends, which lost 0 bases and 3 bases, there was a span of 9 bases. CDR1 and CDR2 (germline): MNHNS, SASEGT.

This chain uses TRBV5-1 with TRBJ1-4, with 7 positions matching TRBD1. The CDR3 runs 17 residues. The germline V gene has CDR1 SGHRS and CDR2 YFSETQ. The junction had 17 bases not matched to a gene; V was cut back by 4 bases and J by 8 bases. For the CDR3, the DNA is TGCGCCAGCAGCCAATTCTTCGAGGGCTTAGGGGGCGAAAAACTGTTTTTT. It codes for CASSQFFEGLGGEKLFF.

The J gene is TRBJ2-7, the V gene TRBV6-5; TRBD2 might be the D (6 bases). Germline V gene data show CDR1 as MNHEY and CDR2 as SVGAGI. The CDR3 is made up of 11 amino acids. The V gene lost 6 bases and the J gene lost 8 bases, with 11 bases spanning the gap. For the CDR3, the DNA is TGTGCCAGCAGACTAGCAGCTAAGCAGTACTTC. As protein: CASRLAAKQYF.

This rearrangement joins TRBV5-1 to TRBJ2-7, with TRBD1 matching 7 bases. J lost 3 bases, V lost 4 bases, and 7 bases had no gene match. Germline V gene data show CDR1 as SGHRS and CDR2 as YFSETQ. The CDR3 length is 14 residues. The CDR3 nucleotides read TGCGCCAGCAGCGGGTCAGGGGGAAACTACGAGCAGTACTTC. It yields the protein CASSGSGGNYEQYF.

This clone turned up a few times. V gene TRBV6-2 or TRBV6-3 combines with J gene TRBJ2-2, with TRBD2 identical over 7 bases. The CDR3 sequence is 17 residues long. V shed 0 bases, J shed 4 bases, and the junction held 8 bases outside the gene matches. Germline values: CDR1 MNHEY, CDR2 SVGEGT. The CDR3 coding sequence is TGTGCCAGCAGTTACTCATGGCTAGCGGAAACCACCGGGGAGCTGTTTTTT. Protein product: CASSYSWLAETTGELFF.

The gene calls are TRBV2 and TRBJ2-1, with 15 bases that match TRBD2. The CDR3 loop spans 16 amino acids. Germline CDR1 and CDR2: SNHLY and FYNNEI. The trim removed 6 bases at V and 9 bases at J, leaving 9 bases unmatched. Here the CDR3 reads CASRAGLAGGLSEQFF. The CDR3 DNA is TGTGCCAGCAGAGCAGGACTAGCGGGGGGGCTAAGTGAGCAGTTCTTC.

J is TRBJ2-7 and V is TRBV10-2; D is unresolved. The V and J ends lost 0 bases and 4 bases respectively, with 10 bases between them. Germline lookup yields CDR1 WSHSY and CDR2 SAAADI. CDR3 size: 14 residues. This chain's CDR3 is CASSESKALYEQYF. CDR3 in DNA: TGCGCCAGCAGTGAGTCGAAAGCGCTTTACGAGCAGTACTTC.

The CDR3 here is CASREQGQSGEQYF. CDR3 DNA: TGTGCCAGCAGAGAACAGGGACAGTCGGGCGAGCAGTACTTC. The rearrangement uses TRBV2 and TRBJ2-7, with 7 bases fitting TRBD1. This CDR3 is 14 amino acids long. Germline CDR1 and CDR2: SNHLY and FYNNEI. V was clipped by 6 bases and J by 6 bases; unmatched bases: 11.

This chain uses TRBV13 with TRBJ1-3, with a weak D call TRBD1 (6 bases). Germline V gene lookup returns CDR1 PRHDT and CDR2 FYEKMQ (reference sequence). This CDR3 is 13 amino acids long. The ends were cut back, 6 bases at V and 4 bases at J, with 10 bases in the middle. The CDR3 DNA is TGTGCCAGCAGTCACAGGGCGGGAAACACCATATATTTT. Protein: CASSHRAGNTIYF.

V usage is TRBV27 and J usage is TRBJ1-4; perhaps TRBD1 as D (5 bases). Germline assignment: CDR1 MNHEY and CDR2 SMNVEV (reference sequence). This CDR3 has 15 residues. Trimming took 2 bases from V and 5 from J, leaving 12 bases between them. CDR3 sequence reads: CASSLNWGENEKLFF. CDR3 coding DNA: TGTGCCAGCAGTTTAAACTGGGGCGAGAATGAAAAACTGTTTTTT.

The chain is built from TRBV5-5 and TRBJ2-1; D is possibly TRBD1 (5 bases). Trimming pared 1 base from V and 7 bases from J, leaving 6 bases between. The CDR3 length is 12 residues. Germline V gene data show CDR1 as SGHKS and CDR2 as YYEKEE (reference sequence). This CDR3 reads CASSLKGNEQFF. As DNA, the CDR3 is TGTGCCAGCAGCTTGAAGGGGAATGAGCAGTTCTTC.

This clone was counted only a few times. CDR3 protein: CASSLSVLAAYNEQFF. DNA of the CDR3: TGTGCCAGCAGCTTAAGCGTACTAGCTGCCTACAATGAGCAGTTCTTC. The rearrangement joins TRBV7-8 to TRBJ2-1, with a possible D match to TRBD2 (6 bases). The length of the CDR3 is 16 residues. The V end lost 2 bases, the J end lost 2 bases, and 13 bases lay between the germline ends. Germline lookup yields CDR1 SGHVS and CDR2 FQNEAQ.

The V call is TRBV5-8, the J call TRBJ1-2, with 9 positions matching TRBD1. From germline, CDR1 is SGHTS and CDR2 YDEGEE. With V trimmed by 4 bases and J by 1 base, 8 bases remained unmatched. The CDR3 loop spans 16 amino acids. The CDR3 loop is CASSILQGALNYGYTF. DNA of the CDR3: TGTGCCAGCAGCATTTTACAGGGGGCACTTAACTATGGCTACACCTTC.

The chain is built from TRBV11-3 and TRBJ2-2, with TRBD1 identical over 7 bases. CDR3 length equals 14 residues. With V trimmed by 5 bases and J by 1 base, 1 base remained unmatched. Germline-derived CDR1 and CDR2 are SGHNT and YENEEA. The CDR3 region is CASSHRGNTGELFF. The CDR3 coding sequence is TGTGCCAGCAGCCACAGGGGGAACACCGGGGAGCTGTTTTTT. The variable domain in full, with the rest retrieved from reference TRBV11-3 and TRBJ2-2, is EAGVVQSPRYKIIEKKQPVAFWCNPISGHNTLYWYLQNLGQGPELLIRYENEEAVDDSQLPKDRFSAERLKGVDSTLKIQPAELGDSAVYLCASSHRGNTGELFFGEGSRLTVL.

This chain links TRBV4-1 with TRBJ1-4, with 9 bases that match TRBD1. The V gene's germline CDR1 is MGHRA and CDR2 YSYEKL. The CDR3 has 16 amino acids. V shed 0 bases, J shed 5 bases, and the junction held 4 bases outside the gene matches. This CDR3 is CASSQEGTGSNEKLFF. Here the CDR3 DNA reads TGCGCCAGCAGCCAAGAAGGGACAGGGTCCAATGAAAAACTGTTTTTT.

V and J are TRBV24-1 and TRBJ2-2; 8 bases are a match to TRBD2. The CDR3 loop spans 13 amino acids. V was pared by 9 bases and J by 1 base, with 0 bases of the junction left unmatched. The germline gives CDR1 KGHDR, CDR2 SFDVKD. CDR3 region: CATRGGNTGELFF. The CDR3 DNA is TGTGCCACCCGGGGGGGGAACACCGGGGAGCTGTTTTTT.

This chain connects TRBV12-5 to TRBJ2-1; TRBD1 matches 8 bases. The V segment lost 7 bases and the J segment 6 bases; nucleotides outside the gene matches: 17. The CDR3 contains 17 residues. The germline CDR1 and CDR2 sequences are LGHNT and FRNRAP. CDR3 loop: CASAFLTGTGIFNEQFF. The CDR3 nucleotides are TGTGCTAGTGCGTTTCTAACCGGGACAGGCATATTCAATGAGCAGTTCTTC. The full variable domain, rest sourced from reference TRBV12-5 and TRBJ2-1, is DARVTQTPRHKVTEMGQEVTMRCQPILGHNTVFWYRQTMMQGLELLAYFRNRAPLDDSGMPKDRFSAEMPDATLATLKIQPSEPRDSAVYFCASAFLTGTGIFNEQFFGPGTRLTVL.